This is a list of T cell receptor beta chains from one sample in a study of cytomegalovirus exposure and HLA in healthy donors. The assay was immunoSEQ multiplex PCR, and TCRdb's table has in-frame clones only and misses some. This listing includes about 70,000 clones. Sequenced input: PBMCs. The receptors derive from a female donor in good health and CMV-seropositive. The CDR3 runs from the conserved cysteine through the conserved F or W. The order of the fields is J gene, V gene, CDR3 length, D gene, CDR3 DNA, CDR3 protein. The D gene is left open where the match is weak.

j_call: TRBJ2-7
v_call: TRBV28
cdr3_length: 14
d_call: -
cdr3_nt: TGTGCCAGCAGTCCGGACATATTCTCCTACGAGCAGTACTTC
cdr3_aa: CASSPDIFSYEQYF

j_call: TRBJ1-2
v_call: TRBV29-1
cdr3_length: 13
d_call: -
cdr3_nt: TGCAGCGTTGATGAAATCCTTAGCTATGGCTACACCTTC
cdr3_aa: CSVDEILSYGYTF

j_call: TRBJ2-1
v_call: TRBV2
cdr3_length: 16
d_call: TRBD2
cdr3_nt: TGTGCCAGCAGTGAACTAGCGGGAGTAGCCTACAATGAGCAGTTCTTC
cdr3_aa: CASSELAGVAYNEQFF

j_call: TRBJ2-2
v_call: TRBV2
cdr3_length: 14
d_call: -
cdr3_nt: TGTGCCAGCAGTGGGCTAGAAGTGGCCGGGGAGCTGTTTTTT
cdr3_aa: CASSGLEVAGELFF

j_call: TRBJ1-5
v_call: TRBV30
cdr3_length: 17
d_call: -
cdr3_nt: TGTGCCTGGAGTGACTCCCCGGGACTTTATAGCAATCAGCCCCAGCATTTT
cdr3_aa: CAWSDSPGLYSNQPQHF

j_call: TRBJ2-5
v_call: TRBV5-6
cdr3_length: 18
d_call: TRBD2
cdr3_nt: TGTGCCAGCAGCTTCGGTCCCCGAACTAGCGGGAGGCAAGAGACCCAGTACTTC
cdr3_aa: CASSFGPRTSGRQETQYF

j_call: TRBJ1-6
v_call: TRBV25-1
cdr3_length: 13
d_call: TRBD1
cdr3_nt: TGTGCCAGCACGACAGGGGGTCATTCACCCCTCCACTTT
cdr3_aa: CASTTGGHSPLHF

j_call: TRBJ1-1
v_call: TRBV27
cdr3_length: 13
d_call: TRBD1
cdr3_nt: TGTGCCAGCAGCCCGGGACAGGGGGCTGAAGCTTTCTTT
cdr3_aa: CASSPGQGAEAFF

j_call: TRBJ2-1
v_call: TRBV4-1
cdr3_length: 15
d_call: -
cdr3_nt: TGCGCCAGCAGCCAAGAACCGAGGAGGAGGGGTGAGCAGTTCTTC
cdr3_aa: CASSQEPRRRGEQFF

j_call: TRBJ2-3
v_call: TRBV5-1
cdr3_length: 15
d_call: -
cdr3_nt: TGCGCCAGCAGCTTGGCTGGGGACTTCACAGATACGCAGTATTTT
cdr3_aa: CASSLAGDFTDTQYF

j_call: TRBJ1-3
v_call: TRBV4-3
cdr3_length: 14
d_call: TRBD1
cdr3_nt: TGCGCCAGCAGCTGGACAGGGGTGACAAACACCATATATTTT
cdr3_aa: CASSWTGVTNTIYF

j_call: TRBJ2-1
v_call: TRBV27
cdr3_length: 17
d_call: TRBD1
cdr3_nt: TGTGCCAGCAGTTCCCACCCAACCGGGACAGCCATCAATGAGCAGTTCTTC
cdr3_aa: CASSSHPTGTAINEQFF

j_call: TRBJ1-6
v_call: TRBV2
cdr3_length: 14
d_call: TRBD1
cdr3_nt: TGTGCCAGCAGACCTCGGGACAGTCTTTCACCCCTCCACTTT
cdr3_aa: CASRPRDSLSPLHF

j_call: TRBJ1-5
v_call: TRBV21-1
cdr3_length: 18
d_call: -
cdr3_nt: TGTGCCAGCAGCGTGGGGTCAGGGGGCCAAGGGGGCAATCAGCCCCAGCATTTT
cdr3_aa: CASSVGSGGQGGNQPQHF

j_call: TRBJ1-2
v_call: TRBV6-5
cdr3_length: 15
d_call: TRBD1
cdr3_nt: TGTGCCAGCAGGGACTCCGGGACAGGGAACTATGGCTACACCTTC
cdr3_aa: CASRDSGTGNYGYTF

j_call: TRBJ2-7
v_call: TRBV4-3
cdr3_length: 15
d_call: TRBD2
cdr3_nt: TGCGCCAGCAGCCAAGAGGCTAGCGGGAGGGGCGAGCAGTACTTC
cdr3_aa: CASSQEASGRGEQYF

j_call: TRBJ1-2
v_call: TRBV19
cdr3_length: 15
d_call: TRBD1
cdr3_nt: TGTGCCAGTAGTGCCGGACAGGGGATAAACTATGGCTACACCTTC
cdr3_aa: CASSAGQGINYGYTF

j_call: TRBJ2-1
v_call: TRBV7-3
cdr3_length: 14
d_call: -
cdr3_nt: TGTGCCAGCAGCCCTCCCGGGGGAACCAATGAGCAGTTCTTC
cdr3_aa: CASSPPGGTNEQFF

j_call: TRBJ2-2
v_call: TRBV7-2
cdr3_length: 14
d_call: -
cdr3_nt: TGTGCCAGCCGCGCCGGGTCCCAAACCGGGGAGCTGTTTTTT
cdr3_aa: CASRAGSQTGELFF

j_call: TRBJ2-2
v_call: TRBV9
cdr3_length: 16
d_call: -
cdr3_nt: TGTGCCAGCAGAGGGGGGGCTGCGGAAAACACCGGGGAGCTGTTTTTT
cdr3_aa: CASRGGAAENTGELFF

j_call: TRBJ2-1
v_call: TRBV7-9
cdr3_length: 13
d_call: -
cdr3_nt: TGTGCCAGCAGCCCGGGACATATCAATGAGCAGTTCTTC
cdr3_aa: CASSPGHINEQFF

j_call: TRBJ1-1
v_call: TRBV29-1
cdr3_length: 15
d_call: TRBD1
cdr3_nt: TGCAGCGTGCTAAGAGGACAGGGTCGTAACACTGAAGCTTTCTTT
cdr3_aa: CSVLRGQGRNTEAFF

j_call: TRBJ1-2
v_call: TRBV10-3
cdr3_length: 14
d_call: -
cdr3_nt: TGTGCCATCAGTTCGGACAGTCCCAACTATGGCTACACCTTC
cdr3_aa: CAISSDSPNYGYTF

j_call: TRBJ2-7
v_call: TRBV5-4
cdr3_length: 14
d_call: -
cdr3_nt: TGTGCCAGCAGCTTGCCTAGCGTCCCCTACGAGCAGTACTTC
cdr3_aa: CASSLPSVPYEQYF

j_call: TRBJ2-1
v_call: TRBV10-3
cdr3_length: 12
d_call: TRBD2
cdr3_nt: TGTGCCATCAAGTCCACTAGCGATGAGCAGTTCTTC
cdr3_aa: CAIKSTSDEQFF

j_call: TRBJ2-7
v_call: TRBV4-3
cdr3_length: 16
d_call: -
cdr3_nt: TGCGCCAGCAGCCAAGATCTAGGCGGAGGGTTGCTCGAGCAGTACTTC
cdr3_aa: CASSQDLGGGLLEQYF

j_call: TRBJ1-4
v_call: TRBV18
cdr3_length: 13
d_call: -
cdr3_nt: TGTGCCAGCTCCGAAAGGGGAGGCGAAAAACTGTTTTTT
cdr3_aa: CASSERGGEKLFF

j_call: TRBJ1-2
v_call: TRBV2
cdr3_length: 13
d_call: -
cdr3_nt: TGTGCCAGCAGTGACAGGGAAAACTATGGCTACACCTTC
cdr3_aa: CASSDRENYGYTF

j_call: TRBJ1-6
v_call: TRBV6-5
cdr3_length: 15
d_call: TRBD1
cdr3_nt: TGTGCCAGCACTCCGACAGGGGAGAATAATTCACCCCTCCACTTT
cdr3_aa: CASTPTGENNSPLHF

j_call: TRBJ2-1
v_call: TRBV9
cdr3_length: 16
d_call: TRBD2
cdr3_nt: TGTGCCAGCAGCGTAGCTCCTAGCGGGCCATACAATGAGCAGTTCTTC
cdr3_aa: CASSVAPSGPYNEQFF

j_call: TRBJ2-7
v_call: TRBV5-1
cdr3_length: 17
d_call: TRBD2
cdr3_nt: TGCGCCAGCAGCTTGGCCTTTAGGGCGGGAGGGGCCTACGAGCAGTACTTC
cdr3_aa: CASSLAFRAGGAYEQYF

j_call: TRBJ2-1
v_call: TRBV7-9
cdr3_length: 15
d_call: TRBD2
cdr3_nt: TGTGCCAGCCGCCAGGGATTAGCGGGATCGAATGAGCAGTTCTTC
cdr3_aa: CASRQGLAGSNEQFF

j_call: TRBJ2-7
v_call: TRBV10-3
cdr3_length: 13
d_call: -
cdr3_nt: TGTGCCATCAGGCCGGGCGGGTTGAGCGAGCAGTACTTC
cdr3_aa: CAIRPGGLSEQYF

j_call: TRBJ2-3
v_call: TRBV7-8
cdr3_length: 16
d_call: -
cdr3_nt: TGTGCCAGCAGCTTATCAGTAGCGGGTGACAGGGGTACGCAGTATTTT
cdr3_aa: CASSLSVAGDRGTQYF

j_call: TRBJ1-4
v_call: TRBV4-3
cdr3_length: 15
d_call: TRBD1
cdr3_nt: TGCGCCAGCAGCCAAGGGGGACAGGGGGCTGAAAAACTGTTTTTT
cdr3_aa: CASSQGGQGAEKLFF

j_call: TRBJ1-1
v_call: TRBV5-5
cdr3_length: 15
d_call: TRBD1
cdr3_nt: TGTGCCAGCAGCTTGGAGGCAGGGGGCGCCTTTGAAGCTTTCTTT
cdr3_aa: CASSLEAGGAFEAFF

j_call: TRBJ2-1
v_call: TRBV5-4
cdr3_length: 14
d_call: -
cdr3_nt: TGTGCCAGCAGCTTGGGGAGCTCCTACAATGAGCAGTTCTTC
cdr3_aa: CASSLGSSYNEQFF

j_call: TRBJ2-3
v_call: TRBV7-2
cdr3_length: 16
d_call: TRBD1
cdr3_nt: TGTGCCAGCAGCAGATCCTGGACAGGGACCACAGATACGCAGTATTTT
cdr3_aa: CASSRSWTGTTDTQYF

j_call: TRBJ1-4
v_call: TRBV4-3
cdr3_length: 15
d_call: -
cdr3_nt: TGCGCCAGCAGCCAAGTGGGCAGGTCTAATGAAAAACTGTTTTTT
cdr3_aa: CASSQVGRSNEKLFF

j_call: TRBJ1-2
v_call: TRBV5-1
cdr3_length: 18
d_call: -
cdr3_nt: TGCGCCAGCAGCTGGACCGTAGGTATTGGGGGCCTTAACTATGGCTACACCTTC
cdr3_aa: CASSWTVGIGGLNYGYTF

j_call: TRBJ1-2
v_call: TRBV4-3
cdr3_length: 15
d_call: -
cdr3_nt: TGCGCCAGCAGCCAAGATAGGGGATTGGGCTATGGCTACACCTTC
cdr3_aa: CASSQDRGLGYGYTF

j_call: TRBJ2-7
v_call: TRBV5-3
cdr3_length: 14
d_call: -
cdr3_nt: TGTGCCAGAAGCACCTCGGGGAAATTTTACGAGCAGTACTTC
cdr3_aa: CARSTSGKFYEQYF

j_call: TRBJ1-1
v_call: TRBV2
cdr3_length: 14
d_call: TRBD1
cdr3_nt: TGTGCCAGCACCTCACAGGGGTTTAGGGCTGAAGCTTTCTTT
cdr3_aa: CASTSQGFRAEAFF

j_call: TRBJ2-2
v_call: TRBV7-3
cdr3_length: 18
d_call: TRBD2
cdr3_nt: TGTGCCAGCAGCTCGAAACTTAGCGGGGGGGCGTCCACCGGGGAGCTGTTTTTT
cdr3_aa: CASSSKLSGGASTGELFF

j_call: TRBJ1-4
v_call: TRBV7-2
cdr3_length: 14
d_call: -
cdr3_nt: TGTGCCACCACGCTCAGCCAGGCTAATGAAAAACTGTTTTTT
cdr3_aa: CATTLSQANEKLFF

j_call: TRBJ2-1
v_call: TRBV11-3
cdr3_length: 15
d_call: TRBD2
cdr3_nt: TGTGCCAGCAGCTTGGGCCTAGCGGGAGTTGAAGAGCAGTTCTTC
cdr3_aa: CASSLGLAGVEEQFF